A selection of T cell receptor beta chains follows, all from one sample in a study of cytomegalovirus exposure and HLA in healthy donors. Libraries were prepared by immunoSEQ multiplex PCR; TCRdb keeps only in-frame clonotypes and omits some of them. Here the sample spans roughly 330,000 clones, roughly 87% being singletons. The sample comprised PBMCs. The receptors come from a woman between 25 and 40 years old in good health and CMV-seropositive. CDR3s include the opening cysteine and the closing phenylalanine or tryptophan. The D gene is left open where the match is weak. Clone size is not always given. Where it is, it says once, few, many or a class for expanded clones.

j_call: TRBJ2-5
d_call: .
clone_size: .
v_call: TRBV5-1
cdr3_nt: TGCGCCAGCAGCACCGAAGAGACCCAGTACTTC
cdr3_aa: CASSTEETQYF

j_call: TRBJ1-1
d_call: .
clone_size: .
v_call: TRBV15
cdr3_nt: TGTGCCACCAGCAGAGATAGAGACAGCTTTACTGAAGCTTTCTTT
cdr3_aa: CATSRDRDSFTEAFF

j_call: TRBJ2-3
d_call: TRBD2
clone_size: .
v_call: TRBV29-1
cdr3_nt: TGCAGCGTTGGACTAGCGGGGGAGCCGTTCACAGATACGCAGTATTTT
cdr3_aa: CSVGLAGEPFTDTQYF

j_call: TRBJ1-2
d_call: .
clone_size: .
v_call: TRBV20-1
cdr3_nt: TGCAGTGCTAGAGACTACTATGGCTACACCTTC
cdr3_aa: CSARDYYGYTF

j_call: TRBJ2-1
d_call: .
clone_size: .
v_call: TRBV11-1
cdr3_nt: TGTGCCAGCAGCTCACAGGGTATAAGGAATGAGCAGTTCTTC
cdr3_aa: CASSSQGIRNEQFF

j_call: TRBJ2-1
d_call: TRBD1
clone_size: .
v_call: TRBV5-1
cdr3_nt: TGCGCCAGCAGCATCCGGCGACAGGGGGCGCAGGGTGAGCAGTTCTTC
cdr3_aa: CASSIRRQGAQGEQFF

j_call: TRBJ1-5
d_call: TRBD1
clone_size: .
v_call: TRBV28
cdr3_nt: TGTGCCAGCAGGACAGGGAGCTATAGCAATCAGCCCCAGCATTTT
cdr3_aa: CASRTGSYSNQPQHF

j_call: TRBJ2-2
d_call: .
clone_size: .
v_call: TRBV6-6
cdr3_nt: TGTGCCAGCAGTAGGGGCGCGAACACCGGGGAGCTGTTTTTT
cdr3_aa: CASSRGANTGELFF

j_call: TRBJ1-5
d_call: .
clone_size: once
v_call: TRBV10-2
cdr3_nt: TGCGCCAGCAGCAAGGGAAGCAATCAGCCCCAGCATTTT
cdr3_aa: CASSKGSNQPQHF

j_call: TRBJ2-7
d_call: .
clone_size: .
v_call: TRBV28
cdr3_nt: TGTGCCAGCAGCCCGGCGGGACGGTTCACAACCTACGAGCAGTACTTC
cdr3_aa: CASSPAGRFTTYEQYF

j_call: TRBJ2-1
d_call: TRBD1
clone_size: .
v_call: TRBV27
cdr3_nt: TGTGCCAGCAGTTTAGTCCGGGGACAGGGCTCGAATGAGCAGTTCTTC
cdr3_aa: CASSLVRGQGSNEQFF

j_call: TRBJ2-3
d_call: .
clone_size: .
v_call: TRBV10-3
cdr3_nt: TGTGCCATCAGTGAGTCTGCCCGGGGGTCAGATACGCAGTATTTT
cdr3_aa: CAISESARGSDTQYF

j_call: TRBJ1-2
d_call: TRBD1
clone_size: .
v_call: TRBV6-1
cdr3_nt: TGTGCCTATTCAGGGGGCGTTGGCTACACCTTC
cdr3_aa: CAYSGGVGYTF

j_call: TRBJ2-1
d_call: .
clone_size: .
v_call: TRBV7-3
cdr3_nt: TGTGCCAGCAGCGCCTACAGGGGGGGAGAATACAATGAGCAGTTCTTC
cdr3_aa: CASSAYRGGEYNEQFF

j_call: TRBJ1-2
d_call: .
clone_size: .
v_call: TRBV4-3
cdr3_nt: TGCGCCAGCAGCCAAGAAATTCCAGGGATTGGCTACACCTTC
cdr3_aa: CASSQEIPGIGYTF

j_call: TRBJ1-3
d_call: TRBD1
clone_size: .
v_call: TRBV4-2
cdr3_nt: TGTGCCAGCAGCCCCGAAGGACAGGGGACGTCTGTTGGAAACACCATATATTTT
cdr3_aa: CASSPEGQGTSVGNTIYF

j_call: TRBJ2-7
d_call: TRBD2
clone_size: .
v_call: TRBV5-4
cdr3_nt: TGTGCCAGCAGCTTGGGGGAACGAAGGGCTAGCGGCTACGAGCAGTACTTC
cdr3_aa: CASSLGERRASGYEQYF

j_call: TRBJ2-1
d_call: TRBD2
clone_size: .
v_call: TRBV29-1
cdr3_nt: TGCAGCGCCCTTGGACTAGATGGGAGCTCCTACAATGAGCAGTTCTTC
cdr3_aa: CSALGLDGSSYNEQFF

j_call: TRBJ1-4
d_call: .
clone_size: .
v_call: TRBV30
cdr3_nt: TGTGCCTGGAGGGACCGGGACCCGGACTTCTGGGGAAAACTGTTTTTT
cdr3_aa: CAWRDRDPDFWGKLFF

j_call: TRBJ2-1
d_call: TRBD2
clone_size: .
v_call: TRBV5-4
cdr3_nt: TGTGCCAGCAGCTTGAAACAGCGGGGTATGAATGAGCAGTTCTTC
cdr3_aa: CASSLKQRGMNEQFF

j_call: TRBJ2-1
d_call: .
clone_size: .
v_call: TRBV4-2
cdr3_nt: TGTGCCAGCAGCCAAGGTATCGGGACCTCGAGCTCCTACAATGAGCAGTTCTTC
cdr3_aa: CASSQGIGTSSSYNEQFF

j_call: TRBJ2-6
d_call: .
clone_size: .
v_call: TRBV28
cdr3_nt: TGTGCCAGCAGCCAGATACGACGGGAAGAAGACAACTCTGGGGCCAACGTCCTGACTTTC
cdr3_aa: CASSQIRREEDNSGANVLTF

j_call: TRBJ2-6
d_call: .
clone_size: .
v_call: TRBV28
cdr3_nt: TGTGCCAGCAGTTTGGGGGCCTCTGGGGCCAACGTCCTGACTTTC
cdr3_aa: CASSLGASGANVLTF

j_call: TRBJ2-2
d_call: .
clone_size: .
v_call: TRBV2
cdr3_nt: TGTGCCAGCAGCCAGGGACTCCAGAACACCGGGGAGCTGTTTTTT
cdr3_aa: CASSQGLQNTGELFF

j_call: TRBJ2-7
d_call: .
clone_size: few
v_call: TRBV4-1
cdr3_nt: TGCGCCAGCAGTCGAGACAGGTTTTCCGAGCAGTACTTC
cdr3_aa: CASSRDRFSEQYF

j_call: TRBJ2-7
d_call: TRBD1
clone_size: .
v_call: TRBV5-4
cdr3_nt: TGTGCCAGCAGCGCCATAAAAGCAGGGGGTTCCGAGCAGTACTTC
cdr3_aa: CASSAIKAGGSEQYF

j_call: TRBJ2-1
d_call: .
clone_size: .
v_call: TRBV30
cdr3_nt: TGTGCCTGGAGTGCAGGGATTGACAATGAGCAGTTCTTC
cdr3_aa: CAWSAGIDNEQFF

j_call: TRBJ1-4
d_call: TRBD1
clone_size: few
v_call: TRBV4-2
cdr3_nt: TGTGCCAGCAGACAGACAGGGTCTAATGAAAAACTGTTTTTT
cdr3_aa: CASRQTGSNEKLFF